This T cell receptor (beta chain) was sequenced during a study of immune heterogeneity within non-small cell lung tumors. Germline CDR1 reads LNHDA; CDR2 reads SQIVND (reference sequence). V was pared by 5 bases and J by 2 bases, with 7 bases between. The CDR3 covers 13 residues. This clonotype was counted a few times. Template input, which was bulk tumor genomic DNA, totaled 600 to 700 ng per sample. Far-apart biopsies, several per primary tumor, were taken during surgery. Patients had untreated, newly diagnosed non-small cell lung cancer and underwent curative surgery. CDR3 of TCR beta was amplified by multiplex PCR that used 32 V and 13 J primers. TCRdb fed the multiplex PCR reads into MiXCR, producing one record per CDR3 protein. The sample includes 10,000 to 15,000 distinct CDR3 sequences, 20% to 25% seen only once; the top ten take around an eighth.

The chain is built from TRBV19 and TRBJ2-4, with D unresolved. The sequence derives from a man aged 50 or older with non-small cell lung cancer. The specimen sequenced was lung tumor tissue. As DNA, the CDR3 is TGTGCCAGTAGTCTGCGGTCCAAAAACATTCAGTACTTC. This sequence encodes CASSLRSKNIQYF. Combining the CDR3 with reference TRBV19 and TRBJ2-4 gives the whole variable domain DGGITQSPKYLFRKEGQNVTLSCEQNLNHDAMYWYRQDPGQGLRLIYYSQIVNDFQKGDIAEGYSVSREKKESFPLTVTSAQKNPTAFYLCASSLRSKNIQYFGAGTRLSVL.